These T cell receptor beta chains were read from a single sample in a study of T-cell memory formation after mild COVID-19. In TCRdb, the 5' RACE reads were re-called with MiXCR into one record per CDR3 protein. The table lists about 470,000 distinct CDR3 sequences, about 18% of them singletons, with 9% to 15% in the top ten. Material for sequencing was PBMCs or a T cell subset sorted from them (not recorded which). The receptors were sampled from an adult woman who had mild COVID-19 (a few samples of this study predate the infection). Cell type and time point are not known. Each CDR3 is given with its conserved first and last residue. D genes are given only for firm matches. Clone size, where shown, is once, few, many, or a class for clones that have expanded.

V gene	clone size	D gene	J gene	CDR3 DNA	CDR3 protein
TRBV24-1	few	TRBD1	TRBJ2-1	TGTGCCATTAGACAGGGGGATTGGGCTGAGCAGTTCTTC	CAIRQGDWAEQFF
TRBV3-1	.	TRBD2	TRBJ2-4	TGTGCCAGCAGCCTACAGCGGGGCATTCAGTACTTC	CASSLQRGIQYF
TRBV7-2	.	.	TRBJ1-2	TGTGCCAGCAGCTTAGGCCTGGCGTATGGCTACACCTTC	CASSLGLAYGYTF
TRBV20-1	few	.	TRBJ1-6	TGCAGTGCTAGCATGCAGGGGCAATCCTATAATTCACCCCTCCACTTT	CSASMQGQSYNSPLHF
TRBV4-1	few	TRBD1	TRBJ1-6	TGCGCCAGCAGCCAAGACAGGGGGATCCATAATTCACCCCTCCACTTT	CASSQDRGIHNSPLHF
TRBV14	.	.	TRBJ2-3	TGTGCCAGCAGCCCGAGCGGAGTCACAGATACGCAGTATTTT	CASSPSGVTDTQYF
TRBV7-2	few	TRBD1	TRBJ2-7	TGTGCCAGCAGCTTAGGGTACAGGGGGCTCTACGAGCAGTACTTC	CASSLGYRGLYEQYF
TRBV6-5	.	.	TRBJ2-7	TGTGCCAGCAGTTACACGGGAGCGACGTACGAGCAGTACTTC	CASSYTGATYEQYF
TRBV29-1	.	TRBD1	TRBJ2-2	TGCAGCGTGCTTAACAGGGGAACCGGGGAGCTGTTTTTT	CSVLNRGTGELFF
TRBV15	.	TRBD2	TRBJ2-5	TGTGCCACCAGCGGGAACTTGGGGGGGGTGGAGACCCAGTACTTC	CATSGNLGGVETQYF
TRBV6-5	few	TRBD2	TRBJ2-3	TGTGCCAGCAGTCGACCGGGACTAGCGGGAGAGTCGGATACGCAGTATTTT	CASSRPGLAGESDTQYF
TRBV12-3/TRBV12-4	many	.	TRBJ1-5	TGTGCCAGCAGTTTTGGAGGGAATCAGCCCCAGCATTTT	CASSFGGNQPQHF
TRBV10-2	many	.	TRBJ1-1	TGCGCCAGCAGGGAGGGACGGCTGAACACTGAAGCTTTCTTT	CASREGRLNTEAFF
TRBV12-3/TRBV12-4	.	.	TRBJ2-5	TGTGCCAGCAGACCCACAATAATGGCGGAGACCCAGTACTTC	CASRPTIMAETQYF
TRBV6-1	.	.	TRBJ2-7	TGTGCCAGCAGTGAAGCGCAGTTATGGCAGAGCTCCTACGAGCAGTACTTC	CASSEAQLWQSSYEQYF
TRBV9	.	.	TRBJ1-2	TGTGCCAGCAGCGGACTCCCCGGACAGCCCAGAGGATATGGCTACACCTTC	CASSGLPGQPRGYGYTF
TRBV4-3	.	TRBD2	TRBJ2-2	TGCGCCAGCAGCCAAGAAACGTTAGCGGGAGGGCCACAAACCGGGGAGCTGTTTTTT	CASSQETLAGGPQTGELFF
TRBV6-2/TRBV6-3	.	TRBD1	TRBJ1-2	TGTGCCAGCAGGACAGGGACCTTCTATGGCTACACCTTC	CASRTGTFYGYTF
TRBV7-2	.	TRBD2	TRBJ2-2	TGTGCCAGCAGCTTAATTGCGGGAGCAACCACCGGGGAGCTGTTTTTT	CASSLIAGATTGELFF
TRBV6-2/TRBV6-3	.	.	TRBJ1-4	TGTGCCAGCAGGGACCCAGGCGCCGAAAAACTGTTTTTT	CASRDPGAEKLFF
TRBV7-9	many	TRBD1	TRBJ2-1	TGTGCCAGCAGCTCCTCGGGACAGGGTACTGAGCAGTTCTTC	CASSSSGQGTEQFF
TRBV10-3	.	TRBD1	TRBJ1-2	TGTGCCATCAGTGGCTATGACAGGGATGGCTACACCTTC	CAISGYDRDGYTF
TRBV4-2	once	.	TRBJ1-1	TGTGCCAGCAGCCAAGATAGGGGGGCGCAATCTGAAGCTTTCTTT	CASSQDRGAQSEAFF
TRBV11-2	few	TRBD2	TRBJ2-1	TGTGCCAGCAGCCCGAGCGGGGGGACCCGCTCCTACAATGAGCAGTTCTTC	CASSPSGGTRSYNEQFF
TRBV29-1	.	.	TRBJ1-2	TGCAGCGTTGCGGTCGTGGTTCCCAGGGACTATGGCTACACCTTC	CSVAVVVPRDYGYTF
TRBV7-8	many	.	TRBJ2-3	TGTGCCAGCAGTCCACAGGGCTTCACAGATACGCAGTATTTT	CASSPQGFTDTQYF
TRBV21-1	.	.	TRBJ2-5	TGTGCCAGCAGCATCCGAGGGGGCGCCGGGAGGCAAGAGACCCAGTACTTC	CASSIRGGAGRQETQYF
TRBV4-3	few	TRBD1	TRBJ2-7	TGCGCCAGCAGCCAAGAGACAGGGGCAATCTACGAGCAGTACTTC	CASSQETGAIYEQYF
TRBV7-9	few	TRBD1	TRBJ1-1	TGTGCCAGCAGCTTAGCTTACGGGACAGGGGGCTGGCCTGAAGCTTTCTTT	CASSLAYGTGGWPEAFF
TRBV7-9	few	.	TRBJ2-1	TGTGCCAGCAGCCTCGGACTCGCGTTCAATGAGCAGTTCTTC	CASSLGLAFNEQFF
TRBV30	few	.	TRBJ1-2	TGTGCCTGGGGGCTCGGTTCAGGGGCTCACTATGGCTACACCTTC	CAWGLGSGAHYGYTF
TRBV20-1	.	.	TRBJ1-3	TGCAGTGCCCCATTGGTTTCGCCCTCTGGAAACACCATATATTTT	CSAPLVSPSGNTIYF
TRBV7-2	.	.	TRBJ1-1	TGTGCCAGCAGCTTAGTTGGGCAGTCTAACACTGAAGCTTTCTTT	CASSLVGQSNTEAFF
TRBV7-9	.	.	TRBJ2-1	TGTGCCAGCAGCTCTTTGCGGGAATACAATGAGCAGTTCTTC	CASSSLREYNEQFF
TRBV2	.	.	TRBJ1-5	TGTGCCAGCAGTGAAGCGCGAGGGGTCCAGCCCCAGCATTTT	CASSEARGVQPQHF
TRBV24-1	.	TRBD2	TRBJ2-5	TGTGCCACCAGTGATCCCCTACTAGCGGGAGAGACCCAGTACTTC	CATSDPLLAGETQYF
TRBV4-1	.	.	TRBJ1-1	TGCGCCAGCAGCCAATTAGGGGGGAAAACTGAAGCTTTCTTT	CASSQLGGKTEAFF
TRBV14	few	.	TRBJ1-1	TGTGCCAGCAGCCAAAATAGGGGTTACAGGAACACTGAAGCTTTCTTT	CASSQNRGYRNTEAFF
TRBV6-2/TRBV6-3	.	TRBD1	TRBJ1-2	TGTGCCAGCAGTTACTCGACAGGGGAGGGCTTCTATGGCTACACCTTC	CASSYSTGEGFYGYTF
TRBV7-9	.	.	TRBJ1-1	TGTGCCAGCTCCACCGGCAGTATGAACACTGAAGCTTTCTTT	CASSTGSMNTEAFF
TRBV20-1	.	.	TRBJ2-6	TGCAGTGCACCGTTGGGACCGGGAACGGCGTCTGGGGCCAACGTCCTGACTTTC	CSAPLGPGTASGANVLTF
TRBV29-1	few	TRBD1	TRBJ2-1	TGCAGCGACAACAGGGGCCATGAGCAGTTCTTC	CSDNRGHEQFF
TRBV6-6	.	.	TRBJ1-1	TGTGCCAGCAGTTACTCTACCCTTCCCAACACTGAAGCTTTCTTT	CASSYSTLPNTEAFF
TRBV19	.	.	TRBJ2-3	TGTGCCAGTAGTCTCCGGGGAGAGCACGGCAGAGATACGCAGTATTTT	CASSLRGEHGRDTQYF
TRBV24-1	few	.	TRBJ2-7	TGTGCCACCAGTGATCCGACTCGGGAGCAGTACTTC	CATSDPTREQYF
TRBV12-3/TRBV12-4	.	.	TRBJ1-6	TGTGCCAGCAGTTTAACAGGTCCCACCACCCTCCACTTT	CASSLTGPTTLHF
TRBV7-3	.	TRBD2	TRBJ2-3	TGTGCCAGCAGCTTAATCGGGCTCCATGGGGTAGCGGGAGTGTCCGACACAGATACGCAGTATTTT	CASSLIGLHGVAGVSDTDTQYF
TRBV12-3/TRBV12-4	few	TRBD2	TRBJ2-7	TGTGCCAGCAGTTTACTACTAGCGGGAGGGCCGGAGTACTTC	CASSLLLAGGPEYF
TRBV10-3	.	.	TRBJ2-1	TGTGCCATCAGTGGCGTTGGAGGGGGGGGTGAGCAGTTCTTC	CAISGVGGGGEQFF
TRBV9	few	.	TRBJ1-6	TGTGCCAGCAGCGGGGACAATAATTCACCCCTCCACTTT	CASSGDNNSPLHF